The 32 T cell receptor beta chains reported below all come from one sample, sequenced in a study of glioma-infiltrating T cells after dendritic cell vaccination. Time point specified: after dendritic cell vaccination, including at tumor progression/relapse. TCRdb keeps only in-frame clones here, not all; method: immunoSEQ multiplex PCR. The profile shows tens of thousands of clones, around nine tenths of them singletons. Sequencing used blood, obtained after dendritic cell vaccination. Receptor source: a human donor with glioblastoma.

The chain employs TRBV5-1 and TRBJ2-7; possibly TRBD2 for D (7 bases). The germline V and J ends were trimmed by 5 bases and 6 bases, with 18 bases remaining between them. Germline V gene sequence: CDR1 SGHRS, CDR2 YFSETQ. This CDR3 contains 14 residues. The CDR3 reads CASSYGGGRLEQYF. The CDR3, as DNA: TGCGCCAGCAGTTATGGGGGGGGGCGCCTCGAGCAGTACTTC.

With regard to this clone: A junction boundary mismatches the germline segment, possibly from a read error. The V and J genes are TRBV2 and TRBJ2-5; D remains ambiguous. The CDR3 sequence is 12 residues long. In germline, CDR1 is SNHLY, CDR2 FYNNEI. In DNA form, the CDR3 reads TGTGCCAGCAGTGAAGCGCGTGGGCGAGCCGACTTC. Protein sequence: CASSEARGRADF.

In its sample, this clone was seen once. J is TRBJ1-2 and V is TRBV6-5; 9 bases are a match to TRBD1. This CDR3 is built from 13 residues. The J segment lost 7 bases and the V segment lost 6 bases, leaving 6 bases of the junction unmatched. Per the germline V gene, CDR1 is MNHEY and CDR2 is SVGAGI. Here the CDR3 DNA reads TGTGCCAGCAGCGGGGGACAGGGCATTGGCTACACCTTC. Translated, it gives CASSGGQGIGYTF.

The chain couples TRBV2 to TRBJ2-2; TRBD1 agrees at 9 bases. CDR1 and CDR2 (germline): SNHLY, FYNNEI. The junction had 9 bases not matched to a gene; V was cut back by 5 bases and J by 5 bases. The CDR3 length is 16 residues. CDR3 amino acids: CASSLGQGIRTGELFF. CDR3 in DNA: TGTGCCAGCAGTTTGGGACAGGGCATTAGAACCGGGGAGCTGTTTTTT.

The chain has TRBV11-2 and TRBJ1-2, with 7 bases aligning to TRBD1. The germline CDR1 and CDR2 sequences are SGHAT and FQNNGV. This CDR3 is 13 amino acids long. Trimming cost V 5 bases and J 4 bases; bases outside gene matches: 4. The CDR3 loop reads CASSAGQFYGYTF. The DNA for the CDR3 is TGTGCCAGCAGCGCGGGACAGTTCTATGGCTACACCTTC.

The table lists this clone with a count of one. The chain employs TRBV29-1 and TRBJ2-5; 7 bases agree with TRBD2. This CDR3 is built from 13 residues. V lost 4 bases, J lost 5 bases, and 7 bases stayed unmatched. The germline CDR1 and CDR2 sequences are SQVTM and ANQGSEA. CDR3 protein: CSVGTVGGETQYF. The CDR3 bases are TGCAGCGTTGGCACGGTGGGGGGGGAGACCCAGTACTTC.

This clone turned up a few times. The chain couples TRBV5-4 to TRBJ2-7; 10 nucleotides line up with TRBD2. The trim removed 5 bases at V and 1 base at J, leaving 6 bases unmatched. CDR1 is SGHNT, CDR2 YYREEE, per germline (reference sequence). The CDR3 is made up of 15 amino acids. The chain's CDR3 is CASSLAGGLSYEQYF. CDR3 bases: TGTGCCAGCAGTTTAGCGGGGGGCCTTTCCTACGAGCAGTACTTC.

This clone was found a few times. The chain is built from TRBV4-1 and TRBJ2-5, with TRBD2 matching 8 bases. J lost 2 bases, V lost 2 bases, and 13 bases had no gene match. CDR3 size: 18 residues. CDR1 is MGHRA, CDR2 YSYEKL, per germline. The CDR3 loop reads CASSQLSSGGAGQETQYF. CDR3 coding DNA: TGCGCCAGCAGCCAATTGTCATCGGGGGGGGCCGGGCAAGAGACCCAGTACTTC.

J is TRBJ1-5 and V is TRBV5-4; no clear D gene. From germline, CDR1 is SGHNT and CDR2 YYREEE (reference sequence). This CDR3 is 15 amino acids long. The V gene lost 4 bases and the J gene lost 0 bases, with 11 bases spanning the gap. CDR3 region: CASSPGGSSNQPQHF. In nucleotides, the CDR3 is TGTGCCAGCAGCCCGGGTGGCAGTAGCAATCAGCCCCAGCATTTT.

The chain is built from TRBV5-1 and TRBJ2-2; D might be TRBD2 (5 bases). Per the germline V gene, CDR1 is SGHRS and CDR2 is YFSETQ. Deletions cut 5 bases from V and 1 base from J, with 12 bases between. The CDR3 contains 15 residues. CDR3 DNA: TGCGCCAGCAGTAGTGGCGGAGGGAACACCGGGGAGCTGTTTTTT. Its protein is CASSSGGGNTGELFF.

V is TRBV10-1 and J is TRBJ1-2, with 9 positions matching TRBD1. The CDR3 extends over 15 amino acids. V was pared by 5 bases and J by 8 bases, with 12 bases of the junction left unmatched. Per the germline V gene, CDR1 is WNHNN and CDR2 is SYGVQD (reference sequence). The DNA for the CDR3 is TGCGCCAGCAGTCCATCCGGGACAGGGATCGGCGGCTACACCTTC. It is translated as CASSPSGTGIGGYTF.

The chain joins TRBV7-9 to TRBJ2-1; D is possibly TRBD2 (5 bases). V was trimmed by 2 bases and J by 0 bases, leaving 11 bases between them. CDR1 and CDR2 from the germline V gene are SEHNR and FQNEAQ (reference sequence). The CDR3 is made up of 16 amino acids. CDR3 nucleotides: TGTGCCAGCAGCTTAAGGGCGGGCCTCTCCTACAATGAGCAGTTCTTC. This translates into CASSLRAGLSYNEQFF. The entire variable domain, with the rest obtained from reference TRBV7-9 and TRBJ2-1, is as follows: DTGVSQNPRHKITKRGQNVTFRCDPISEHNRLYWYRQTLGQGPEFLTYFQNEAQLEKSRLLSDRFSAERPKGSFSTLEIQRTEQGDSAMYLCASSLRAGLSYNEQFFGPGTRLTVL.

This clone has only one observation. The chain joins TRBV4-3 to TRBJ2-1; TRBD2 agrees at 9 bases. The CDR3 loop spans 16 amino acids. V dropped 0 bases and J dropped 9; count of bases not matched to a gene: 9. The germline V gene has CDR1 LGHNA and CDR2 YSLEER. The CDR3 nucleotides read TGCGCCAGCAGCCAAGACTCAGCTAGCGGGAATGGTGAGCAGTTCTTC. Protein sequence: CASSQDSASGNGEQFF.

This sequence joins TRBV14 and TRBJ2-7; tentative D call: TRBD2 (5 bases). Trimming removed 0 bases from V and 5 bases from J, with 20 bases in between. CDR1 is SGHDN and CDR2 is FVKESK in the germline V gene. The CDR3 is 17 amino acids. The CDR3 DNA reads TGTGCCAGCAGCCAAGATTTCTTCTTCCGGGGTCCCGACGAGCAGTACTTC. Protein: CASSQDFFFRGPDEQYF.

The chain recombines TRBV9 with TRBJ2-7; 9 bases are shared with TRBD1. Per the germline V gene, CDR1 is SGDLS and CDR2 is YYNGEE. There are 16 residues in the CDR3. V trimming: 4 bases; J trimming: 5 bases; junction bases outside the gene matches: 13. This chain's CDR3 is CASSPRTGATENEQYF. CDR3 nucleotides: TGTGCCAGCAGCCCCCGGACAGGGGCGACGGAGAACGAGCAGTACTTC.

This clone was seen just once. The DNA for the CDR3 is TGTGCCAGCAGCTTAGGGGACAGGGGGATCTATGAGCAGTTCTTC. The encoded protein is CASSLGDRGIYEQFF. The V call is TRBV7-9, the J call TRBJ2-1; 11 bases fit TRBD1. The CDR3 runs 15 residues. The germline CDR1 and CDR2 sequences are SEHNR and FQNEAQ (reference sequence). Unmatched junction bases numbered 4, after V lost 1 base and J lost 8 bases.

The chain's CDR3 is CASSSLTQDGYTF. CDR3 nucleotide sequence: TGTGCCAGCAGCTCTCTTACTCAAGATGGCTACACCTTC. The chain is built from TRBV7-9 and TRBJ1-2; D is uncertain. The CDR3 contains 13 residues. The V gene lost 4 bases and the J gene lost 6 bases, with 12 bases spanning the gap. Germline-derived CDR1 and CDR2 are SEHNR and FQNEAQ (reference sequence).

The V call is TRBV7-9, the J call TRBJ1-4, with a possible D match to TRBD1 (6 bases). V gave up 0 bases and J gave up 8 bases, with 13 bases separating them. CDR3 length: 15 amino acids. In germline, CDR1 is SEHNR, CDR2 FQNEAQ (reference sequence). DNA for the CDR3: TGTGCCAGCAGCTTAGCGGTGGGGGCCGGAGAAAAACTGTTTTTT. The encoded protein is CASSLAVGAGEKLFF.

The rearrangement links TRBV4-3 to TRBJ2-3; TRBD2 matches at 11 bases. In germline, CDR1 is LGHNA, CDR2 YSLEER. The V gene end was trimmed by 0 bases and the J gene end by 4 bases; junction bases not matched to a gene: 6. There are 17 residues in the CDR3. The CDR3 loop reads CASSQELAGDLADTQYF. The CDR3 DNA is TGCGCCAGCAGCCAAGAACTAGCGGGAGATCTCGCAGATACGCAGTATTTT.

The chain couples TRBV10-3 to TRBJ2-5; the match to TRBD2 covers 8 bases. Near its end, the DNA agrees better with TRBJ2-7, so the J call may be wrong. The CDR3 covers 15 residues. Germline CDR1 ENHRY, CDR2 SYGVKD. Here the CDR3 reads CASLPSERGTYEQYF. CDR3 DNA: TGTGCCTCCCTCCCGAGCGAGCGGGGGACCTACGAGCAGTACTTC.

This clone showed up just once. The gene calls are TRBV28 and TRBJ2-7, with D hard to call. This CDR3 spans 11 amino acids. Trimming took off 2 bases at V and 5 bases at J, with 4 bases between the two ends. From germline, CDR1 is MDHEN and CDR2 SYDVKM. The CDR3 DNA reads TGTGCCAGCAGTTTACGGGACGAGCAGTACTTC. Encoded protein: CASSLRDEQYF.

V and J are TRBV27 and TRBJ1-5, with 7 bases lining up with TRBD1. V lost 4 bases to trimming and J lost 9 bases; unmatched junction nucleotides: 9. This CDR3 spans 14 amino acids. Germline V gives CDR1 MNHEY, CDR2 SMNVEV (reference sequence). CDR3: CASSWTGRGWPQHF. DNA for the CDR3: TGTGCCAGCAGTTGGACAGGTCGGGGGTGGCCCCAGCATTTT.

The J gene is TRBJ2-7, the V gene TRBV10-3; TRBD1 aligns across 8 bases. CDR1 is ENHRY, CDR2 SYGVKD, per germline. The CDR3 loop spans 15 amino acids. V lost 0 bases to trimming and J lost 5 bases; unmatched junction nucleotides: 6. The CDR3 reads CAISESAGQGHEQYF. CDR3 DNA: TGTGCCATCAGTGAGTCGGCCGGACAGGGCCACGAGCAGTACTTC.

This chain uses TRBV27 with TRBJ2-5, with 7 bases matching TRBD2. The CDR3 length is 14 residues. Germline V gene lookup returns CDR1 MNHEY and CDR2 SMNVEV (reference sequence). V lost 1 base and J lost 4; bases outside the gene matches: 3. CDR3 region: CASSLYWGGETQYF. CDR3 nucleotides: TGTGCCAGCAGTTTATATTGGGGGGGAGAGACCCAGTACTTC.

V usage is TRBV6-6 and J usage is TRBJ2-1, with D perhaps TRBD1 (5 bases). The CDR3 loop spans 15 amino acids. V was clipped by 4 bases and J by 0 bases, with 10 bases between them. Germline V lookup: CDR1 MNHNY, CDR2 SVGAGI (reference sequence). The CDR3 here is CASSSRQSSYNEQFF. For the CDR3, the DNA is TGTGCCAGCAGTTCACGACAGAGCTCCTACAATGAGCAGTTCTTC.

This chain connects TRBV11-2 to TRBJ2-5; maybe TRBD1 (6 bases). This CDR3 comprises 16 residues. The germline V gene encodes CDR1 SGHAT and CDR2 FQNNGV. Trimming removed 0 bases at V and 5 bases at J, with 16 bases between. This chain's CDR3 is CASSLDNRQGTETQYF. CDR3 sequence (DNA): TGTGCCAGCAGCTTAGATAACCGCCAGGGGACGGAGACCCAGTACTTC.

V gene TRBV4-3 combines with J gene TRBJ2-1; 12 bases are shared with TRBD2. V lost 3 bases and J lost 9; bases outside the gene matches: 3. Germline lookup yields CDR1 LGHNA and CDR2 YSLEER. CDR3 length: 14 amino acids. CDR3 DNA sequence: TGCGCCAGCAGCCACACTAGCGGGAGGTTTGAGCAGTTCTTC. This encodes CASSHTSGRFEQFF.

This clone was counted a few times. The CDR3 spells CASSPGLAGTGELFF. The DNA of the CDR3 is TGTGCCAGCAGCCCGGGACTAGCGGGCACCGGGGAGCTGTTTTTT. The chain is built from TRBV7-3 and TRBJ2-2; 12 bases are a match to TRBD2. CDR1 and CDR2 from the germline V gene are SGHTA and FQGTGA. This CDR3 contains 15 residues. V trimming: 5 bases; J trimming: 4 bases; junction bases outside the gene matches: 2.

The chain recombines TRBV19 with TRBJ2-3, with TRBD1 matching over 8 bases. The germline CDR1 and CDR2 sequences are LNHDA and SQIVND (reference sequence). V was clipped by 8 bases and J by 3 bases; unmatched bases: 4. The CDR3 contains 13 residues. The CDR3 sequence: CASDRGGTDTQYF. The CDR3 region has the DNA TGTGCCAGTGACAGGGGAGGAACAGATACGCAGTATTTT.

V and J are TRBV5-6 and TRBJ1-2, with 9 bases aligning to TRBD1. This CDR3 has 15 amino acids. The germline gives CDR1 SGHDT, CDR2 YYEEEE. V gave up 2 bases and J gave up 4 bases; unmatched junction bases: 6. The CDR3 region is CASSLPDRGGYGYTF. The CDR3 nucleotides are TGTGCCAGCAGCTTACCGGACAGGGGTGGCTATGGCTACACCTTC.

This clone was recorded a few times. The V and J genes are TRBV6-6 and TRBJ2-7; TRBD2 matches at 10 bases. The CDR3 has 12 amino acids. Germline V CDR1 and CDR2: MNHNY, SVGAGI (reference sequence). V dropped 8 bases and J dropped 6; count of bases not matched to a gene: 4. In nucleotides, the CDR3 is TGTGCCAGCGAAAGACTAGCGGGCGAGCAGTACTTC. It yields the protein CASERLAGEQYF.

Details on this clone: Other DNA sequences within the sample encode an identical CDR3. The chain is built from TRBV27 and TRBJ2-4; 7 bases map to TRBD2. Per the germline V gene, CDR1 is MNHEY and CDR2 is SMNVEV (reference sequence). The CDR3 runs 12 residues. The J segment lost 7 bases and the V segment lost 7 bases, leaving 4 bases of the junction unmatched. In nucleotides, the CDR3 is TGTGCCAGCATCGGGGGGAGTAACATTCAGTACTTC. It yields the protein CASIGGSNIQYF.